The clone carrying this T cell receptor (beta chain) has only one observation. Mismatch with germline at one junction end may stem from a read error. The data originate from a study of blood T cell repertoires in COVID-19. About the research overall: Material from acute and convalescent COVID-19 was sourced from the United States, Italy and Spain. The analysed material was cDNA or gDNA that came from T cells, B-cell-depleted T cells, or PBMCs.

The V gene's germline CDR1 is MNHNS and CDR2 SASEGT. The CDR3 spans 11 residues. Per the original data handling: Reference gene primer amplification gave nucleated cell count estimates. Produced via immunoSEQ multiplex PCR; TCRdb's table is partial and in-frame only. Clonal size and the V and J genes are those of that table, whereas D and trimming came from the DNA. The sample yields some 10,000 clones, approximately 88% seen once. This TCR was sampled from a human donor in a cohort sampled during active COVID-19. The chain joins TRBV6-1 to TRBJ2-7; D gene uncertain. Specimen: peripheral blood. The CDR3 is CASSEAIEAHF. The CDR3 DNA sequence: TGTGCCAGCAGTGAAGCAATTGAGGCCCACTTC.